This TCR beta chain appears in the sequencing data of a study of T cell changes during pregnancy in multiple sclerosis. Clones were read by immunoSEQ multiplex PCR, and TCRdb kept only the in-frame ones, dropping some. The table lists around 50,000 clones, about 91% of them singletons. This TCR came from a female donor in good health, enrolled as a control in a pregnancy study. Sequenced material: peripheral blood, taken after pregnancy.

In DNA form, the CDR3 reads TGTGCCAGCAGTTACTCGACAGGGGGGGCCGAAGCTTTCTTT. Protein sequence: CASSYSTGGAEAFF. This chain connects TRBV6-5 to TRBJ1-1; 9 bases line up with TRBD1. Germline V CDR1 and CDR2: MNHEY, SVGAGI. There are 14 residues in the CDR3. Trimming cost V 0 bases and J 8 bases; bases outside gene matches: 4.